A selection of T cell receptor beta chains follows, all from one sample in a study of blood T cell repertoires in COVID-19. Data came from immunoSEQ multiplex PCR; TCRdb stores just in-frame clones and leaves some out. The sample contains about 270,000 clones, about 85% of which appear only once. The sample comprised peripheral blood. Receptors originate from a woman between 50 and 59 years old with active or convalescent COVID-19. The CDR3 runs from the conserved cysteine through the conserved F or W. D genes are given only for firm matches. Where a row states a size, it is once, few, many or the class of an expanded clone; other rows omit it.

d_call clone_size j_call v_call cdr3_nt cdr3_aa
TRBD1 NA TRBJ1-1 TRBV19 TGTGCCAGTATTAGTCGACAGGGGAACACTGAAGCTTTCTTT CASISRQGNTEAFF
NA NA TRBJ2-1 TRBV24-1 TGTGCCACCATGCGAGGGCCCAGGTCCTACAATGAGCAGTTCTTC CATMRGPRSYNEQFF
NA NA TRBJ2-6 TRBV2 TGTGCCAGCAGAAAGGGGCCTGGGGCCAACGTCCTGACTTTC CASRKGPGANVLTF
TRBD2 NA TRBJ2-5 TRBV4-1 TGCGCCAGCAGCCACCCCGGCCTGCGGGCGGGAGGAGGGAAGGAGACCCAGTACTTC CASSHPGLRAGGGKETQYF
NA NA TRBJ2-1 TRBV9 TGTGCCAGCAGCCCGCAACCCAGGGACTCGAATGAGCAGTTCTTC CASSPQPRDSNEQFF
TRBD2 NA TRBJ2-5 TRBV6-2/TRBV6-3 TGTGCCAGCAGTTCTCCGACTAGCGGAAACCAAGAGACCCAGTACTTC CASSSPTSGNQETQYF
TRBD2 NA TRBJ2-1 TRBV4-2 TGTGCCAGCAGCCGAGGACAAGGGGCGGGGGGGACCTACAATGAGCAGTTCTTC CASSRGQGAGGTYNEQFF
NA NA TRBJ1-1 TRBV7-9 TGTGCCAGCAGCTTGGGAGGGCCTATGAACACTGAAGCTTTCTTT CASSLGGPMNTEAFF
NA NA TRBJ2-7 TRBV23-1 TGCGCCAGCAGTCAAATTGGAGTTCTCTACGAGCAGTACTTC CASSQIGVLYEQYF
NA NA TRBJ2-1 TRBV19 TGTGCCAGCCCAGGACCTTCGGCGGGTCGACACAATGAGCAGTTCTTC CASPGPSAGRHNEQFF
NA NA TRBJ2-3 TRBV27 TGTGCCAGCAGCGCAGGATTCCTGACAGATACGCAGTATTTT CASSAGFLTDTQYF
NA once TRBJ1-2 TRBV5-1 TGCGCCAGCTCGCGCGGTGATGGCTACACCTTC CASSRGDGYTF
NA NA TRBJ1-1 TRBV18 TGTGCCAGCTCTCGAAAGGCCCCGGGGACTGAAGCTTTCTTT CASSRKAPGTEAFF
NA NA TRBJ2-5 TRBV12-3/TRBV12-4 TGTGCCAGCAGTTCGGACCAAGAGACCCAGTACTTC CASSSDQETQYF
TRBD1 NA TRBJ1-1 TRBV5-6 TGTGCCAGCAGCCGGAGGACAGGGGGCACTGAAGCTTTCTTT CASSRRTGGTEAFF
TRBD1 NA TRBJ2-1 TRBV10-3 TGTGCCATCAGTGGCCAGGGGGCTGGAAATGAGCAGTTCTTC CAISGQGAGNEQFF
NA NA TRBJ1-1 TRBV30 TGTGCCTGGAGTAGGACGAGGCAGGGGATGAGGAACACTGAAGCTTTCTTT CAWSRTRQGMRNTEAFF
NA NA TRBJ2-2 TRBV18 TGTGCCAGCTCACAGGGGGACCCGAACACCGGGGAGCTGTTTTTT CASSQGDPNTGELFF
NA NA TRBJ1-2 TRBV19 TGTGCCAGTAGTATAGGGATACAACAGTATGGCTACACCTTC CASSIGIQQYGYTF
NA few TRBJ2-7 TRBV28 TGTGCCAGCAGTTTGGGCAGGGGATACGAGCAGTACTTC CASSLGRGYEQYF
NA NA TRBJ2-1 TRBV4-1 TGCGCCAGCAGCCAGTCAGGGTTCCTTTCCTACAATGAGCAGTTCTTC CASSQSGFLSYNEQFF
NA NA TRBJ1-3 TRBV12-3/TRBV12-4 TGTGCCAGCAGTTTGGGCAGGGGATCCCCCATATATTTT CASSLGRGSPIYF
TRBD1 NA TRBJ1-6 TRBV30 TGTGCCTGGAGTGTAAACAGGGGGCCCCCCCTCCACTTT CAWSVNRGPPLHF
NA once TRBJ1-3 TRBV19 TGTGCCAGTAGTATGGGAGCCTCTGGAAACACCATATATTTT CASSMGASGNTIYF
NA NA TRBJ2-2 TRBV2 TGTGCCAGCAGCCCTACAGGGAGAAGGAGCACCGGGGAGCTGTTTTTT CASSPTGRRSTGELFF
NA NA TRBJ2-1 TRBV7-9 TGTGCCAGCAGGTTTCTAGGGGCGCTGGGCAATGAGCAGTTCTTC CASRFLGALGNEQFF